The present T cell receptor beta chain was sequenced within a study of blood T cell repertoires in COVID-19. Study at large: Sites across the United States, Italy and Spain contributed samples from acute and convalescent COVID-19. PBMCs, B-cell-depleted T cells, or T cells provided the cDNA or gDNA that made up the material.

This clone was seen only a few times. CDR1 is ENHRY and CDR2 is SYGVKD in the germline V gene. This CDR3 is built from 15 residues. V was shortened by 1 base and J by 6 bases, with 16 bases between the two germline ends. The assay was immunoSEQ multiplex PCR, and TCRdb's table has in-frame clones only and misses some. The table shows over 300,000 clones, with roughly 90% occurring only once. J is TRBJ2-7 and V is TRBV10-3, with D perhaps matching TRBD1 (6 bases). The sequenced material came from peripheral blood. The TCR originated in a man in his late teens or twenties with active or convalescent COVID-19. CDR3 sequence reads: CAISEFLGQLLEQYF. In DNA form, the CDR3 reads TGTGCCATCAGTGAGTTTCTCGGACAGCTACTCGAGCAGTACTTC.